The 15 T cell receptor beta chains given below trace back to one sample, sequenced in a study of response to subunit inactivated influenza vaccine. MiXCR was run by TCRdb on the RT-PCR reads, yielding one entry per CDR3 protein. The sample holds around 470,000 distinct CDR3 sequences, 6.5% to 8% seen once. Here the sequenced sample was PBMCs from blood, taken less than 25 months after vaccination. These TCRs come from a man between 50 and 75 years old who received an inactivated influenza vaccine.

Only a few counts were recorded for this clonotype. The CDR3 protein is CASSDVAAQYF. Written as DNA, the CDR3 is TGTGCCAGCAGTGATGTGGCGGCGCAGTACTTC. The chain has TRBV25-1 and TRBJ2-7, with D hard to call. The CDR3 contains 11 residues. Trimming removed 3 bases from V and 9 bases from J, with 9 bases in between. Per the germline V gene, CDR1 is MGHDK and CDR2 is SYGVNS.

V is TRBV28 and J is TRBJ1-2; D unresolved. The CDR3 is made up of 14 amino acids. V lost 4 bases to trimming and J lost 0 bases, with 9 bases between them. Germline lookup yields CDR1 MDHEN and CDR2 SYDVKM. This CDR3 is CASSSPAANYGYTF. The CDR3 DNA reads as TGTGCCAGCAGTTCCCCCGCGGCTAACTATGGCTACACCTTC.

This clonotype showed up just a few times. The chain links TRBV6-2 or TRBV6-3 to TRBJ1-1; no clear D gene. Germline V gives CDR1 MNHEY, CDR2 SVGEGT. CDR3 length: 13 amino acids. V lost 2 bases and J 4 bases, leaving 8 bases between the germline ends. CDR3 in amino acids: CASSYVDFTEAFF. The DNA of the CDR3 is TGTGCCAGCAGTTACGTGGATTTCACTGAAGCTTTCTTT.

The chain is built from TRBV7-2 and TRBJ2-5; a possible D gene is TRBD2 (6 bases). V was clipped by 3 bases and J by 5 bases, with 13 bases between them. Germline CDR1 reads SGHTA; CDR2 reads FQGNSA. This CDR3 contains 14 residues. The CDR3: CASSFGGGRETQYF. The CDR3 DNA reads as TGTGCCAGCAGCTTTGGGGGAGGCCGCGAGACCCAGTACTTC. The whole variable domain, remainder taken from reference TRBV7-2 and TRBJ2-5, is GAGVSQSPSNKVTEKGKDVELRCDPISGHTALYWYRQSLGQGLEFLIYFQGNSAPDKSGLPSDRFSAERTGGSVSTLTIQRTQQEDSAVYLCASSFGGGRETQYFGPGTRLLVL.

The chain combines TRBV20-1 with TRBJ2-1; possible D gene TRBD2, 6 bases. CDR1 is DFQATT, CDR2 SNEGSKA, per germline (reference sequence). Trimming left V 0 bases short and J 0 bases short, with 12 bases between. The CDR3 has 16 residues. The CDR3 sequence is CSAREGGTYSYNEQFF. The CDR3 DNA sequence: TGCAGTGCTAGAGAGGGCGGGACTTACTCCTACAATGAGCAGTTCTTC.

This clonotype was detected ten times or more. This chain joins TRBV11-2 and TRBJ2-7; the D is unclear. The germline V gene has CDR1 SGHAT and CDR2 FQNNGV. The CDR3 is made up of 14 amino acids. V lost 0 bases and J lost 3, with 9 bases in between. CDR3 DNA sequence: TGTGCCAGCAGCTTAGAAGGGCTGAGCTACGAGCAGTACTTC. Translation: CASSLEGLSYEQYF.

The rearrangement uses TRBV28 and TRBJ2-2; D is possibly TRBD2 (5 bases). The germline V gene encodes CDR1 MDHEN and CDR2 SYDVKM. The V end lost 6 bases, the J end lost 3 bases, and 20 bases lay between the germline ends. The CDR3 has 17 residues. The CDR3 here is CASSPGRVGVHTGELFF. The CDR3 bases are TGTGCCAGCAGCCCCGGGCGTGTCGGGGTACACACCGGGGAGCTGTTTTTT.

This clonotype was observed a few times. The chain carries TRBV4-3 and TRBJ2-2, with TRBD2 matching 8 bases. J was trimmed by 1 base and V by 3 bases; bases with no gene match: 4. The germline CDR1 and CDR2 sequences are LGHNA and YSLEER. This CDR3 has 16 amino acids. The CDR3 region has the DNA TGCGCCAGCAGCCACACTAGCGGACGGAACACCGGGGAGCTGTTTTTT. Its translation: CASSHTSGRNTGELFF.

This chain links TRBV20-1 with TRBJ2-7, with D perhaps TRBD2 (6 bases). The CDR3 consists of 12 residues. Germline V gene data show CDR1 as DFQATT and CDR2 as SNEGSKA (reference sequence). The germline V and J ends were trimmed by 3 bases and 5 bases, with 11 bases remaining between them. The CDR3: CSARAGWHEQYF. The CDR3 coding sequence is TGCAGTGCTAGGGCGGGATGGCACGAGCAGTACTTC.

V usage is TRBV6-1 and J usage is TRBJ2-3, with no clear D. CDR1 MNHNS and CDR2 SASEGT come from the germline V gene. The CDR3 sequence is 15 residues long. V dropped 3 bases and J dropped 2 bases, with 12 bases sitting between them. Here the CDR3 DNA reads TGTGCCAGCAGTGAGACGGCGGTCACCACAGATACGCAGTATTTT. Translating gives CASSETAVTTDTQYF.

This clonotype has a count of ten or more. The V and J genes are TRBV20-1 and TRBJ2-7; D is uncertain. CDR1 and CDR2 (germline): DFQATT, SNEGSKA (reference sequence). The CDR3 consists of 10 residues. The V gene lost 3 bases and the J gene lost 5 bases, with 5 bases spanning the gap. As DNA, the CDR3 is TGCAGTGCTAGCCACCACGAGCAGTACTTC. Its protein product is CSASHHEQYF.

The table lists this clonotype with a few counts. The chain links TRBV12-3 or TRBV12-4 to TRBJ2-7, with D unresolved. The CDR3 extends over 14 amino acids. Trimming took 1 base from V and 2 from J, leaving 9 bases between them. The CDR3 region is CASSLEQKPYEQYF. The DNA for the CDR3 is TGTGCCAGCAGTTTAGAACAGAAGCCCTACGAGCAGTACTTC.

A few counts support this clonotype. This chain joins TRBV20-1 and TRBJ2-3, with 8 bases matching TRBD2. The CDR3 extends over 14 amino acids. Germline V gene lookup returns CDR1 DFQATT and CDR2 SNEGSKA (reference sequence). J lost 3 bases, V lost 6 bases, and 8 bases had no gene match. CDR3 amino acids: CSAPSGGVTDTQYF. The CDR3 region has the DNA TGCAGTGCCCCTTCGGGAGGGGTAACAGATACGCAGTATTTT.

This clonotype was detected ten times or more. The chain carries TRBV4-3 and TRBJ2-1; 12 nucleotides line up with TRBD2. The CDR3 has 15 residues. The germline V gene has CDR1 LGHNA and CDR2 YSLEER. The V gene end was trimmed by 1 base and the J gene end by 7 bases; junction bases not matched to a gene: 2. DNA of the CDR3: TGCGCCAGCAGCCAAGGACTAGCGGGAGCAAATGAGCAGTTCTTC. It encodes CASSQGLAGANEQFF.

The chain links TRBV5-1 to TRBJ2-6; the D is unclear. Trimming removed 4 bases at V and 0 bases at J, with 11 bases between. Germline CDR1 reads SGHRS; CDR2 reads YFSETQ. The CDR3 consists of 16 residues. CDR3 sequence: CASSPYVNSGANVLTF. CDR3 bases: TGCGCCAGCAGCCCATATGTTAACTCTGGGGCCAACGTCCTGACTTTC.